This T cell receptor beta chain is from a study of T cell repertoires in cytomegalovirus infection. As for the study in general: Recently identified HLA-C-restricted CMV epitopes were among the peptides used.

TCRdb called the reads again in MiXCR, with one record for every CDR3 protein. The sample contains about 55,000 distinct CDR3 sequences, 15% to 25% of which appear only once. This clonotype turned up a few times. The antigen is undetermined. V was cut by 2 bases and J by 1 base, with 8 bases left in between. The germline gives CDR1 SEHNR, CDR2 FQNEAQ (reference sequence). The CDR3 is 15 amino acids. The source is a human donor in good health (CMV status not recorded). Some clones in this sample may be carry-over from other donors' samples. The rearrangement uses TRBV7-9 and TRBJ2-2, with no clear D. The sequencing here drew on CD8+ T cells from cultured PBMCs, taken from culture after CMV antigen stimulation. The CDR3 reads CASSLRRMNTGELFF. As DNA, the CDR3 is TGTGCCAGCAGCTTACGCCGGATGAACACCGGGGAGCTGTTTTTT.